This T cell receptor (beta chain) came from a study of vaccination and CD4 T cells after COVID-19. Oncomine TCR Beta short-read sequencing was applied to DNA from cultured CD4+ T cells. MiXCR, applied by TCRdb to the PCR reads, yields one record per CDR3 protein. This sample has about 20,000 distinct CDR3 sequences, with around 45% found just once. The trim removed 5 bases at V and 9 bases at J, leaving 9 bases unmatched. The CDR3 contains 14 residues. The treatment was: approximately 9-day PBMC culture with coronavirus spike peptide pools or control peptides (ViraFEST assay). Regarding this clonotype: Its specificity is unknown.

The chain recombines TRBV12-3 or TRBV12-4 with TRBJ2-1, with 8 positions matching TRBD1. The sample taken for sequencing was CD4+ T cells from blood, cultured in vitro. This receptor was obtained from a human donor who had recovered from COVID-19. The CDR3 protein is CASSRQGSLTEQFF. In DNA, the CDR3 is TGTGCCAGCAGTCGACAGGGGTCCCTCACTGAGCAGTTCTTC.